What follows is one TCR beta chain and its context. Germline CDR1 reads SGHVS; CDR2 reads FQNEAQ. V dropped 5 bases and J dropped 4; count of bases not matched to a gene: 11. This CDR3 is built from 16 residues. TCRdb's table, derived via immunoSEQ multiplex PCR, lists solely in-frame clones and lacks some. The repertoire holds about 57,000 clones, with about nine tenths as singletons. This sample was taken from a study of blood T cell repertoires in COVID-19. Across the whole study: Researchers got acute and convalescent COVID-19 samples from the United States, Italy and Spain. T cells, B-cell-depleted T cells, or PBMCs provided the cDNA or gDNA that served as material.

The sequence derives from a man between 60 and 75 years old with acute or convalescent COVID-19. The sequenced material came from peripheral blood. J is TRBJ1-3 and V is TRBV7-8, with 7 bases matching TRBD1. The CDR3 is CASSPTGQAPGNTIYF. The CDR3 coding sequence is TGTGCCAGCAGCCCAACCGGACAGGCGCCAGGAAACACCATATATTTT. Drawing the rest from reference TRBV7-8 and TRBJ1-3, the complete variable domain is GAGVSQSPRYKVAKRGQDVALRCDPISGHVSLFWYQQALGQGPEFLTYFQNEAQLDKSGLPSDRFFAERPEGSVSTLKIQRTQQEDSAVYLCASSPTGQAPGNTIYFGEGSWLTVV.